This T cell receptor beta chain emerged from a study of cytomegalovirus exposure and HLA in healthy donors. Use of 60 Vbeta and 13 Jbeta primers characterized the PCR. Some clones are missing from TCRdb's copy, which holds only in-frame ones; the method was immunoSEQ multiplex PCR. The sample has about 150,000 clones, around 80% seen once; the top ten hold roughly 4%. With regard to this clone: Antigen unknown.

Losses at the gene ends were 5 bases for V and 9 bases for J; bases not matched to a gene: 10. CDR1 LNHDA and CDR2 SQIVND come from the germline V gene (reference sequence). This CDR3 has 14 residues. General study points: The authors assumed roughly uniform sequencing depth across donors for presence/absence analyses. Later analysis showed TCR association rates varying by HLA locus, highest for DRB1 and lowest for HLA-C. In a later analysis, TCR beta V- and J-gene trimming was associated with a missense DCLRE1C variant.

This TCR was sampled from a woman between 35 and 50 years old in good health and CMV-seronegative. Sequencing used PBMCs. The chain employs TRBV19 and TRBJ1-1; 9 bases fit TRBD1. CDR3 residues: CASSSHDRGGKAFF. In DNA form, the CDR3 reads TGTGCCAGTAGTTCCCACGACAGGGGGGGGAAAGCTTTCTTT.